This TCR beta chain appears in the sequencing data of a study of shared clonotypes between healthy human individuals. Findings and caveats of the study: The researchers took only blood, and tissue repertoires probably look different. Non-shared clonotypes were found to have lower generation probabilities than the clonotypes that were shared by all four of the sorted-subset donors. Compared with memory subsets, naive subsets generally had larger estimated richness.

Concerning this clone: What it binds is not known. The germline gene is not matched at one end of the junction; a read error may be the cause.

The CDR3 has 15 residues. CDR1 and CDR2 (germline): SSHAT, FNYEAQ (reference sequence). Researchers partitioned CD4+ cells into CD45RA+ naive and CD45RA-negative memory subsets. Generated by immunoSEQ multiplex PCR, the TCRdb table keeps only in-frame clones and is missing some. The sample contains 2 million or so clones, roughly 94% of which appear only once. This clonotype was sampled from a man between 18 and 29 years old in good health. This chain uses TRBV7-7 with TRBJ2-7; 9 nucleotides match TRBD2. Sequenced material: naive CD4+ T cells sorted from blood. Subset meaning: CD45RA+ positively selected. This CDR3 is CASSLMSGGSYEQYF. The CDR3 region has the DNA TGTGCTAGCAGCTTAATGAGCGGGGGGTCCTACGAGCAGTACTTC.